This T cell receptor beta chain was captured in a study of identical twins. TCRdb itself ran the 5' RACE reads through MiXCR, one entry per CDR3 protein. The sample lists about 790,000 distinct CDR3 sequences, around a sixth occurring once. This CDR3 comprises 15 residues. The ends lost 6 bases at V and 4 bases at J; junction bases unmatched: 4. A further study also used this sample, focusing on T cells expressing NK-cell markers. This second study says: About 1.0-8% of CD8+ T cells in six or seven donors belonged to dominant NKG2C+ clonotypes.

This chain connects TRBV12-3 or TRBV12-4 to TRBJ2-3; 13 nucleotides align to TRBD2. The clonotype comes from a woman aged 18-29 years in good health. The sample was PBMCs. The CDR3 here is CASRQLAGGADTQYF. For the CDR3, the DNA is TGTGCCAGCAGGCAACTAGCGGGGGGGGCAGATACGCAGTATTTT.